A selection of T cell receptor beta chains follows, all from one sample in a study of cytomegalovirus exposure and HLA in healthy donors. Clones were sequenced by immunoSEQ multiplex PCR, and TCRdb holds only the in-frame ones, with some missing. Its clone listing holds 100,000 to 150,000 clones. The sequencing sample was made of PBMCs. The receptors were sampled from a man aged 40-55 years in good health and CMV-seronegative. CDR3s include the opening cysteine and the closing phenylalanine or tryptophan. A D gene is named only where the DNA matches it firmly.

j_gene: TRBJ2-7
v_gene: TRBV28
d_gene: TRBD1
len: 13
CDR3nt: TGTGCCAGCAGTACCCCGGACAGGGTCGAGCAGTACTTC
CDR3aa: CASSTPDRVEQYF

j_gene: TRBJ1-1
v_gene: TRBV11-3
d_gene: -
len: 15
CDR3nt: TGTGCCAGCAGCTTAGCACTCGCCACGAACACTGAAGCTTTCTTT
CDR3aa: CASSLALATNTEAFF

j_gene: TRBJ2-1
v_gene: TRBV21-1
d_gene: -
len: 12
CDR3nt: TGTGCCAGCAGCAAACCAGAGGGTGAGCAGTTCTTC
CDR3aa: CASSKPEGEQFF

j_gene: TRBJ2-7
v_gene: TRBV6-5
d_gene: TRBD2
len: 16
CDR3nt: TGTGCCAGCAGTTACGGTGGGGCTAGCGGATCCTACGAGCAGTACTTC
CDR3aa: CASSYGGASGSYEQYF

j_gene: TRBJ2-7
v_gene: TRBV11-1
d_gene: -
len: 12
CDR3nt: TGTGCCAGCTTCCAGGACTCCTACGAGCAGTACTTC
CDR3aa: CASFQDSYEQYF

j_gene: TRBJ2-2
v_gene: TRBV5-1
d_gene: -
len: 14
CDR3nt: TGCGCCAGCAGCTTGGATCGGAACACCGGGGAGCTGTTTTTT
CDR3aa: CASSLDRNTGELFF

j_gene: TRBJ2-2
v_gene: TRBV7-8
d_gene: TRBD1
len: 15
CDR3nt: TGTGCCAGCAGCCTTCGGGACAGGGGAACCGGGGAGCTGTTTTTT
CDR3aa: CASSLRDRGTGELFF

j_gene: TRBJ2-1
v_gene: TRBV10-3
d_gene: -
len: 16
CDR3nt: TGTGCCATCAGTGAGTCGACGGCGGGACTTAACAATGAGCAGTTCTTC
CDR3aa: CAISESTAGLNNEQFF

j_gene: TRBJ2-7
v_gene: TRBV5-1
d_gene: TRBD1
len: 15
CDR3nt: TGCGCCAGCACCCTGGGACAGGGAATTTCCCACGAGCAGTACTTC
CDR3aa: CASTLGQGISHEQYF

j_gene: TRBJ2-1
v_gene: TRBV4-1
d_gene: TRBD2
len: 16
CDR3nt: TGCGCCAGCAGCCAAGATCCAGGACTAGACTACAATGAGCAGTTCTTC
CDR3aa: CASSQDPGLDYNEQFF

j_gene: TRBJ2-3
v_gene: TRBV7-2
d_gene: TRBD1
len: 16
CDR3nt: TGTGCCAGCAGCTCAAGACCCCAGGGGGTCACAGATACGCAGTATTTT
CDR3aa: CASSSRPQGVTDTQYF

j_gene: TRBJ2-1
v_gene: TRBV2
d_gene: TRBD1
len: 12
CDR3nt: TGTGCCAGCAGTGGGACAGGGGGGGTGCAGTTCTTC
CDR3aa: CASSGTGGVQFF

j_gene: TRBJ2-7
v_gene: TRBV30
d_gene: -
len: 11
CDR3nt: TGTGCCTGGAGTGTTAGTTACGAGCAGTACTTC
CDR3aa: CAWSVSYEQYF

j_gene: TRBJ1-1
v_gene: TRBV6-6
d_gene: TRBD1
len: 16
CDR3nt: TGTGCCAGCAGTGGCGGGACAGTCGGAGGGGCCACTGAAGCTTTCTTT
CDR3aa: CASSGGTVGGATEAFF

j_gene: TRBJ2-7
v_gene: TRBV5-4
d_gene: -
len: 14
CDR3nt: TGTGCCAGCAGCTTGGGGCACCTCTCCTACGAGCAGTACTTC
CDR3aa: CASSLGHLSYEQYF

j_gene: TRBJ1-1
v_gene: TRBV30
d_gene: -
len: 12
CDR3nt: TGTGCCTGGAGTGCAGGGGACACTGAAGCTTTCTTT
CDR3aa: CAWSAGDTEAFF

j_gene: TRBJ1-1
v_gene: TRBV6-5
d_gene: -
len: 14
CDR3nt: TGTGCCAGCAGGATCAGGGAGGGGAACACTGAAGCTTTCTTC
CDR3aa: CASRIREGNTEAFF

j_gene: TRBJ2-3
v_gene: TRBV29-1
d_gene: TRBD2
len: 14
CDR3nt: TGCAGCGTTTGGACTAGCGGGGCCCCGACCACGCAGTATTTT
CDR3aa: CSVWTSGAPTTQYF

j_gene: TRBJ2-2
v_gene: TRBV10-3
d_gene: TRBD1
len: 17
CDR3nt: TGTGCCATCAGTGACGGACAGGGCCTTGTGGGCACCGGGGAGCTGTTTTTT
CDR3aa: CAISDGQGLVGTGELFF

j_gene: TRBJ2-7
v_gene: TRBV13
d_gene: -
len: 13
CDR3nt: TGTGCCAGCAGCCCCGGGGTATCCTACGAGCAGTACTTC
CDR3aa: CASSPGVSYEQYF

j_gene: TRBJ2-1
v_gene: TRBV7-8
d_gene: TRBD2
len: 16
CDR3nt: TGTGCCAGCAGCTACCCCGGGACTACCACCTCCAATGAGCAGTTCTTC
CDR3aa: CASSYPGTTTSNEQFF

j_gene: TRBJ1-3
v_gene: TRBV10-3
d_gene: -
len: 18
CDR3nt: TGTGCCACCCAAGGATTCTCAGGGGATTTCCTATCTGGAAACACCATATATTTT
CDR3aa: CATQGFSGDFLSGNTIYF

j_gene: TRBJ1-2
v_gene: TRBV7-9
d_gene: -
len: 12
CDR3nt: TGTGCCAGCAGCTTAGGTCTCTATGGCTACACCTTC
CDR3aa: CASSLGLYGYTF

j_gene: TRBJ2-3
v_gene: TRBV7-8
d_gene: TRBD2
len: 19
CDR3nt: TGTGCCAGCAGCCCGGGACTAGCGGGAGTAGGTGCTAGCACAGATACGCAGTATTTT
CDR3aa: CASSPGLAGVGASTDTQYF

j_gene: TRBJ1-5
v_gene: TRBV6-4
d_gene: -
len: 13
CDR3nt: TGTGCCAGCAGTACAGGGACCGATCAGCCCCAGCATTTT
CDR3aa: CASSTGTDQPQHF

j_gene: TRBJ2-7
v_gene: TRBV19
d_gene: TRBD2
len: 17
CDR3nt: TGTGCCAGTAGTATAGTGTTCACTAGCGGGAGAGTCAACGAGCAGTACTTC
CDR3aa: CASSIVFTSGRVNEQYF

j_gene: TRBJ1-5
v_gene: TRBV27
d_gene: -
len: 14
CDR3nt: TGTGCCAGCAGTAGAGCCTATAGCAATCAGCCCCAGCATTTT
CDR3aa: CASSRAYSNQPQHF

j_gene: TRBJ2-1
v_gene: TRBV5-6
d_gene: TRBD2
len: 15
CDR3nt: TGTGCCAGCAGCACGGTTGGCGGGAGCTACAATGAGCAGTTCTTC
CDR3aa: CASSTVGGSYNEQFF

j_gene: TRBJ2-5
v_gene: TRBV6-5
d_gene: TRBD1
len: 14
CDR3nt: TGTGCCAGCAGCGATTACAGGGGGCGCTGGACCCAGTACTTC
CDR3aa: CASSDYRGRWTQYF

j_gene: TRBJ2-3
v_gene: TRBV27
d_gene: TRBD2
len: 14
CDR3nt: TGTGCCAGCCGCCTAGCGGGAGTTGGAGATACGCAGTATTTT
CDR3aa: CASRLAGVGDTQYF

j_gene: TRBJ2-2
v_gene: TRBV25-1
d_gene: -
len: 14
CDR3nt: TGTGCCAGCCGTGGTTCTTTCTCGACCGGGGAGCTGTTTTTT
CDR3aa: CASRGSFSTGELFF

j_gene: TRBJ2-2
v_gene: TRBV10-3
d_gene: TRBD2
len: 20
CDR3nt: TGTGCCATCAGGCCCACTAGCGGGGGAAAGCCCCAGCAACCCACCAGGGAGCTGTTTTTT
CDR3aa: CAIRPTSGGKPQQPTRELFF

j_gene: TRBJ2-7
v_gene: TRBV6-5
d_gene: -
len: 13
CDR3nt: TGTGCCAGCAGTTACCGGGACTCCTACGAGCAGTACTTC
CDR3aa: CASSYRDSYEQYF